This TCR beta chain is drawn from a study of cytotoxic CD8 clonotypes in ibrutinib-treated CLL. Study as a whole: After a median of approximately 68 months, roughly 14 patients stayed remitted and approximately 12 progressed; responses had been partial in some 25 and complete in 2.

Trimming shortened V by 3 bases and J by 2 bases, and 8 bases separated the two germline ends. CDR3 length: 12 amino acids. Germline values: CDR1 SQVTM, CDR2 ANQGSEA. TCRdb keeps only in-frame clones here, not all; method: immunoSEQ multiplex PCR. Among around 310,000 clones listed, roughly 85% were seen once. This receptor was identified in a human donor with chronic lymphocytic leukemia. The material sequenced was PBMCs, taken before ibrutinib treatment. The chain employs TRBV29-1 and TRBJ2-7, with D hard to call. DNA for the CDR3: TGCAGCGTTGAGTCCGCAGCCTACGAGCAGTACTTC. This encodes CSVESAAYEQYF.